This T cell receptor beta chain is drawn from a study of immune evolution from preneoplasia to lung adenocarcinoma. Whole-study findings and limits: Top clone frequencies peaked in normal lung, apparently declining through invasive adenocarcinoma.

Macro-dissection enriched premalignant or tumor cells before nucleic acid extraction. V lost 6 bases to trimming and J lost 6 bases, with 21 bases between them. This CDR3 contains 15 residues. The germline gives CDR1 MNHNS, CDR2 SASEGT. Some clones are missing from TCRdb's copy, which holds only in-frame ones; the method was immunoSEQ multiplex PCR. The repertoire consists of several thousand clones, with approximately 85% occurring once and the leading ten covering approximately 3%. As concerns this clone: Its antigen remains unidentified.

The specimen sequenced was FFPE invasive lung adenocarcinoma tissue. The sequence was obtained from a person aged 45-65 years with lung adenocarcinoma. The chain uses TRBV6-1 and TRBJ2-7; either TRBD1 or TRBD2 may fit D (5 bases each). CDR3 coding DNA: TGTGCCAGCAGCGGTCCGGGACCCGTGAGGGGCGAGCAGTACTTC. Its translation is CASSGPGPVRGEQYF.